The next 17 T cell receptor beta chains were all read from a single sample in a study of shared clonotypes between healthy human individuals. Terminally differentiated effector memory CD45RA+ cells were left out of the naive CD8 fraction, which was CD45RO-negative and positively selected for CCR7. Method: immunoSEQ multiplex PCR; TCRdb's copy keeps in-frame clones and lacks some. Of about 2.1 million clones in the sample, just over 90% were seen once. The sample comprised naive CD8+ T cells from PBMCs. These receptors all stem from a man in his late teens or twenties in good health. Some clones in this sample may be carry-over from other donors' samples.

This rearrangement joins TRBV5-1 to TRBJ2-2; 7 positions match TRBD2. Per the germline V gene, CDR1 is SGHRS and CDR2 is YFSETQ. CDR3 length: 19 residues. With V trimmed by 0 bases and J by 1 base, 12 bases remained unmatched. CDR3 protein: CASSLVGALGGGNTGELFF. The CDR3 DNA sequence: TGCGCCAGCAGCTTGGTCGGGGCGCTCGGCGGGGGGAACACCGGGGAGCTGTTTTTT. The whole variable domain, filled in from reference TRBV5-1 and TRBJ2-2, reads KAGVTQTPRYLIKTRGQQVTLSCSPISGHRSVSWYQQTPGQGLQFLFEYFSETQRNKGNFPGRFSGRQFSNSRSEMNVSTLELGDSALYLCASSLVGALGGGNTGELFFGEGSRLTVL.

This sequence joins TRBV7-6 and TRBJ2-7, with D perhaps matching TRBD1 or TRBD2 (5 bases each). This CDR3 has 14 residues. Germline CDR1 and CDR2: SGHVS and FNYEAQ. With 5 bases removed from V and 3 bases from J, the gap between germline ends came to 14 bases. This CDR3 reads CASSPGTVVYEQYF. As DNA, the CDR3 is TGTGCCAGCAGCCCTGGGACCGTAGTCTACGAGCAGTACTTC.

The CDR3 DNA reads TGTGCCAGCAGTTTAATTTTCCTAGCGGAGGGCCAAGAGACCCAGTACTTC. It specifies CASSLIFLAEGQETQYF. The chain has TRBV27 and TRBJ2-5, with 7 bases matching TRBD2. Germline trimming cut 2 bases from V and 1 base from J; bases unmatched to any gene: 10. The V gene's germline CDR1 is MNHEY and CDR2 SMNVEV (reference sequence). The CDR3 runs to 17 residues.

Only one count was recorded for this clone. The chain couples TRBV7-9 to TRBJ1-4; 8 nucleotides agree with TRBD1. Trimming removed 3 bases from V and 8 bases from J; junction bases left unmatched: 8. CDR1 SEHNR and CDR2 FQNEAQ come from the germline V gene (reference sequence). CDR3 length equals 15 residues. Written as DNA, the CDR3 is TGTGCCAGCAGCTTCTCGGAGCGGACAGGGGAAAAACTGTTTTTT. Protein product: CASSFSERTGEKLFF.

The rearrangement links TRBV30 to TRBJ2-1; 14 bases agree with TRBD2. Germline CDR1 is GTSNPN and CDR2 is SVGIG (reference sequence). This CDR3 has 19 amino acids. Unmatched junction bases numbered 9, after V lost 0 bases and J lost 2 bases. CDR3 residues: CAWSVRRLAGGPPYNEQFF. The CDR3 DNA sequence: TGTGCCTGGAGTGTACGGCGACTAGCGGGAGGGCCCCCCTACAATGAGCAGTTCTTC.

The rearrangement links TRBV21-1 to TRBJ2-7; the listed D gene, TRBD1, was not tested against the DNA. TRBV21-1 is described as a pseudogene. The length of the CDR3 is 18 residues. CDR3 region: CASSKPGQGFFSSYEQYF. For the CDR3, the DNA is TGTGCCAGCAGCAAGCCGGGACAGGGGTTTTTTAGCTCCTACGAGCAGTACTTC.

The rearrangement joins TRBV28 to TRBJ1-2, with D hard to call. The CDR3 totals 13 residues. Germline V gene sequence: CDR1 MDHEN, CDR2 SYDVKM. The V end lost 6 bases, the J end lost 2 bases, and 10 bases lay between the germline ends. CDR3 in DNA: TGTGCCAGCAGCGACCCCGGGAACTATGGCTACACCTTC. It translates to CASSDPGNYGYTF.

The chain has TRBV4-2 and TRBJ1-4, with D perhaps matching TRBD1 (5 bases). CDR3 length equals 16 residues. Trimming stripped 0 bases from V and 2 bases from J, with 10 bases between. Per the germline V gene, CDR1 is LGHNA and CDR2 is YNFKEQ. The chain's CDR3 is CASSQDWGNTNEKLFF. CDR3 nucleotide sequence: TGTGCCAGCAGCCAAGATTGGGGGAACACTAATGAAAAACTGTTTTTT.

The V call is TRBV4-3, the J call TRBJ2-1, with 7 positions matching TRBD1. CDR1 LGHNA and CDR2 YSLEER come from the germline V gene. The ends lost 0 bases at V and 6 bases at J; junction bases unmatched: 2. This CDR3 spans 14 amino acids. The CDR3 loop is CASSQEQGFNEQFF. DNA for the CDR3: TGCGCCAGCAGCCAAGAACAGGGGTTCAATGAGCAGTTCTTC.

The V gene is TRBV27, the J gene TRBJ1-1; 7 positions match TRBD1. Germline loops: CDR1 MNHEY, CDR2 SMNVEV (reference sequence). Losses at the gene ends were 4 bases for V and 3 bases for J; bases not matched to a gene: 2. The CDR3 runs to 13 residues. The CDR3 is CASSWGQHTEAFF. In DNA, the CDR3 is TGTGCCAGCAGTTGGGGACAGCACACTGAAGCTTTCTTT.

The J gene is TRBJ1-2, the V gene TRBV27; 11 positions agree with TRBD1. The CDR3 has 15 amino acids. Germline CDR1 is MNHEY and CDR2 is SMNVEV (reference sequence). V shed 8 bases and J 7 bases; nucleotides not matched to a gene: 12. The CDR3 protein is CASSLGQGAVGGYTF. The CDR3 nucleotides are TGTGCCAGCTCCCTAGGACAGGGGGCGGTGGGTGGCTACACCTTC.

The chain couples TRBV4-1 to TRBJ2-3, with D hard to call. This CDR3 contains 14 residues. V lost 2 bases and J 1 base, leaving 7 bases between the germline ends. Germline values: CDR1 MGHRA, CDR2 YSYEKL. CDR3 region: CASSQPDGTDTQYF. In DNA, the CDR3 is TGCGCCAGCAGCCAACCCGATGGCACAGATACGCAGTATTTT.

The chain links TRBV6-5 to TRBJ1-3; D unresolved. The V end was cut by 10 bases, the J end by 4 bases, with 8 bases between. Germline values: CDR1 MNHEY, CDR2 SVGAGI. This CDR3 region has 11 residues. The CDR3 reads CATLGGNTIYF. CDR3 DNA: TGTGCCACGTTAGGGGGAAACACCATATATTTT.

The CDR3 DNA is TGTGCTAGTGGTTTGGGACCCCCCGGAACTGAAGCTTTCTTT. Encoded protein: CASGLGPPGTEAFF. This sequence joins TRBV12-5 and TRBJ1-1; the D is unclear. CDR1 is LGHNT, CDR2 FRNRAP, per germline. The CDR3 is made up of 14 amino acids. Trimming left V 1 base short and J 5 bases short, with 11 bases between.

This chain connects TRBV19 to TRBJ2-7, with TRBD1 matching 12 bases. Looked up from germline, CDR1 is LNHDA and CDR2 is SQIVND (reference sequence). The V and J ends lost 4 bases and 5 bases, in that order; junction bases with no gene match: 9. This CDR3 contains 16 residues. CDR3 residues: CASSTIPGQGADEQYF. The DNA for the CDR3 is TGTGCCAGTAGTACGATCCCGGGACAGGGGGCGGACGAGCAGTACTTC.

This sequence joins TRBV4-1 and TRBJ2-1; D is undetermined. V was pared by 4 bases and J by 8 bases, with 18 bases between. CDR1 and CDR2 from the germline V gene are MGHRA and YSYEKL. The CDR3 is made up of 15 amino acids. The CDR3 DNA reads TGCGCCAGCAGCCGAACCGTGGCTGACCGCGATGAGCAGTTCTTC. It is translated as CASSRTVADRDEQFF.

The CDR3 DNA reads as TGTGCCAGCAGTTGGGGACAGGGGAACACTGAAGCTTTCTTT. Residues: CASSWGQGNTEAFF. The gene calls are TRBV6-5 and TRBJ1-1, with 9 bases lining up with TRBD1. The V segment lost 4 bases and the J segment 1 base; nucleotides outside the gene matches: 1. Germline V CDR1 and CDR2: MNHEY, SVGAGI. This CDR3 is 14 amino acids long.